This T cell receptor beta chain was identified during a study of OX40 agonist ivuxolimab in advanced cancers. The data were produced by immunoSEQ multiplex PCR, yet TCRdb's version contains in-frame clones alone and is incomplete. Of 70,000 to 95,000 clones in the sample, roughly 94% are singletons; the top ten hold around 10%. Study-level results: In the 0.1 to 3.0 mg/kg range, CD4+ and CD8+ blood T cells had expanded clonally by week 6.

The CDR3 covers 16 residues. Looked up from germline, CDR1 is PRHDT and CDR2 is FYEKMQ (reference sequence). Trimming took 4 bases from V and 3 from J; bases not matched to a gene: 5. As to this clone: Antigen: not known.

This receptor was taken from an adult with an advanced solid tumor such as melanoma, head and neck, liver or kidney cancer. The chain carries TRBV13 and TRBJ2-3; 12 bases line up with TRBD2. This specimen was CD4+ or CD8+ T cells sorted from blood, taken in a trial of the OX40 agonist ivuxolimab. Written as DNA, the CDR3 is TGTGCCAGCAGCTCTAGCGGGAGGGCCAGGACAGATACGCAGTATTTT. This encodes CASSSSGRARTDTQYF. Full variable domain (missing parts from reference TRBV13 and TRBJ2-3): AAGVIQSPRHLIKEKRETATLKCYPIPRHDTVYWYQQGPGQDPQFLISFYEKMQSDKGSIPDRFSAQQFSDYHSELNMSSLELGDSALYFCASSSSGRARTDTQYFGPGTRLTVL.